This is a list of T cell receptor beta chains from one sample in a study of T cell responses to AZD1222 COVID-19 vaccine. Assay: immunoSEQ multiplex PCR; the TCRdb copy retains only in-frame clones and omits some. The table shows about 99,000 clones, with around nine tenths occurring only once. The sample was peripheral blood, taken on day 0 of AZD1222 vaccination. These receptors were collected from an adult in good health. Both conserved end residues are part of each CDR3. The order of the fields is J gene, clone size, D gene, V gene, CDR3 DNA, CDR3 protein. A D gene is named only where the DNA matches it firmly. Where a row states a size, it is once, few, many or the class of an expanded clone; other rows omit it.

TRBJ2-1	NA	NA	TRBV5-1	TGTGCCAGCAGCATAGACTACAATGAGCAGTTCTTC	CASSIDYNEQFF
TRBJ2-3	NA	NA	TRBV5-1	TGCGCCAGCAGCTTGGGGACCACTAGCACAGATACGCAGTATTTT	CASSLGTTSTDTQYF
TRBJ1-5	NA	NA	TRBV19	TGTGCCAGTAGTCCACCTGACAGGTCCTTCAATCAGCCCCAGCATTTT	CASSPPDRSFNQPQHF
TRBJ2-3	NA	TRBD2	TRBV2	TGTGCCAGCAGTGACGGGAGGGGCGCAGATACGCAGTATTTT	CASSDGRGADTQYF
TRBJ1-2	NA	TRBD1	TRBV7-2	TGTGCCAGCAGACTTGGGACAGGGGACTATGGCTACACCTTC	CASRLGTGDYGYTF
TRBJ2-1	few	NA	TRBV24-1	TGTGCCACCAGTGATTCCAACTATGGTCCAAATGAGCAGTTCTTC	CATSDSNYGPNEQFF
TRBJ2-1	few	NA	TRBV9	TGTGCCAGCAATCCACCCCCTAGCTATGGCGACAATGAGCAGTTCTTC	CASNPPPSYGDNEQFF
TRBJ1-1	NA	NA	TRBV9	TGTGCCAGCAGCGTAGGGCAGTACACTGAAGCTTTCTTT	CASSVGQYTEAFF
TRBJ2-1	NA	TRBD2	TRBV6-1	TGTGCCAGCAGTGAAGTGGGTCTAGCGGGAGGCTATGAGCAGTTCTTC	CASSEVGLAGGYEQFF
TRBJ2-2	NA	NA	TRBV9	TGTGCCAGCAGCGTAGCTACATCCGGGACCCCATCCACCGGGGAGCTGTTTTTT	CASSVATSGTPSTGELFF
TRBJ2-7	NA	TRBD1	TRBV5-1	TGCGCCAGCAGCTCGGGACAGAGGCCCTACGAGCAGTACTTC	CASSSGQRPYEQYF